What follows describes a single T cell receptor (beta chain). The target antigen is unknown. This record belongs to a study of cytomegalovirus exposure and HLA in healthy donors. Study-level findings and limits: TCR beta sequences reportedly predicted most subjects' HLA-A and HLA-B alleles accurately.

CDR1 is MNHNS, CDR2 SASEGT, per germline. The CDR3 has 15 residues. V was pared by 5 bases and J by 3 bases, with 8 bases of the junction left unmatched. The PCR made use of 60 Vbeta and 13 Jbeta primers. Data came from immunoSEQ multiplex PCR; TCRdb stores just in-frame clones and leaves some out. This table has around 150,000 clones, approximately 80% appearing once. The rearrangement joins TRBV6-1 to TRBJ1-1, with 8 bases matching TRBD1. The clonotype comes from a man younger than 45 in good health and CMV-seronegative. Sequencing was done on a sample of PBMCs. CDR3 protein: CASSMDRVGDTEAFF. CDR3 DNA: TGTGCCAGCAGTATGGACAGGGTAGGTGACACTGAAGCTTTCTTT.